This record looks at one T cell receptor (beta chain) sequence and its context. Its antigen remains unknown. This entry comes from a study of cytomegalovirus exposure and HLA in healthy donors. Study as a whole: It was reported in a later analysis that the same platform had been used for the 120 validation repertoires as for the 550 to 700 first-cohort repertoires. General study results and limits: It was approximately 150 TCR beta chains that were listed as cytomegalovirus-associated. Most TCR sequences showed up rarely, but some public TCRs showed up in many donors.

This table comes from immunoSEQ multiplex PCR, and its TCRdb copy is limited to in-frame clones, with some not included. Counted here are about 140,000 clones, around 85% occurring once; the ten biggest clones make up 2.9%. V lost 0 bases to trimming and J lost 3 bases, with 9 bases between them. Germline CDR1 SGHRS, CDR2 YFSETQ. The CDR3 is 14 residues long. This sequence joins TRBV5-1 and TRBJ1-1, with D tentatively TRBD1 (5 bases). The clonotype originates from a young man in good health and CMV-seronegative. Sequenced sample: PBMCs. CDR3 bases: TGCGCCAGCAGCTTGGTGGGGGAGGACACTGAAGCTTTCTTT. This sequence encodes CASSLVGEDTEAFF.